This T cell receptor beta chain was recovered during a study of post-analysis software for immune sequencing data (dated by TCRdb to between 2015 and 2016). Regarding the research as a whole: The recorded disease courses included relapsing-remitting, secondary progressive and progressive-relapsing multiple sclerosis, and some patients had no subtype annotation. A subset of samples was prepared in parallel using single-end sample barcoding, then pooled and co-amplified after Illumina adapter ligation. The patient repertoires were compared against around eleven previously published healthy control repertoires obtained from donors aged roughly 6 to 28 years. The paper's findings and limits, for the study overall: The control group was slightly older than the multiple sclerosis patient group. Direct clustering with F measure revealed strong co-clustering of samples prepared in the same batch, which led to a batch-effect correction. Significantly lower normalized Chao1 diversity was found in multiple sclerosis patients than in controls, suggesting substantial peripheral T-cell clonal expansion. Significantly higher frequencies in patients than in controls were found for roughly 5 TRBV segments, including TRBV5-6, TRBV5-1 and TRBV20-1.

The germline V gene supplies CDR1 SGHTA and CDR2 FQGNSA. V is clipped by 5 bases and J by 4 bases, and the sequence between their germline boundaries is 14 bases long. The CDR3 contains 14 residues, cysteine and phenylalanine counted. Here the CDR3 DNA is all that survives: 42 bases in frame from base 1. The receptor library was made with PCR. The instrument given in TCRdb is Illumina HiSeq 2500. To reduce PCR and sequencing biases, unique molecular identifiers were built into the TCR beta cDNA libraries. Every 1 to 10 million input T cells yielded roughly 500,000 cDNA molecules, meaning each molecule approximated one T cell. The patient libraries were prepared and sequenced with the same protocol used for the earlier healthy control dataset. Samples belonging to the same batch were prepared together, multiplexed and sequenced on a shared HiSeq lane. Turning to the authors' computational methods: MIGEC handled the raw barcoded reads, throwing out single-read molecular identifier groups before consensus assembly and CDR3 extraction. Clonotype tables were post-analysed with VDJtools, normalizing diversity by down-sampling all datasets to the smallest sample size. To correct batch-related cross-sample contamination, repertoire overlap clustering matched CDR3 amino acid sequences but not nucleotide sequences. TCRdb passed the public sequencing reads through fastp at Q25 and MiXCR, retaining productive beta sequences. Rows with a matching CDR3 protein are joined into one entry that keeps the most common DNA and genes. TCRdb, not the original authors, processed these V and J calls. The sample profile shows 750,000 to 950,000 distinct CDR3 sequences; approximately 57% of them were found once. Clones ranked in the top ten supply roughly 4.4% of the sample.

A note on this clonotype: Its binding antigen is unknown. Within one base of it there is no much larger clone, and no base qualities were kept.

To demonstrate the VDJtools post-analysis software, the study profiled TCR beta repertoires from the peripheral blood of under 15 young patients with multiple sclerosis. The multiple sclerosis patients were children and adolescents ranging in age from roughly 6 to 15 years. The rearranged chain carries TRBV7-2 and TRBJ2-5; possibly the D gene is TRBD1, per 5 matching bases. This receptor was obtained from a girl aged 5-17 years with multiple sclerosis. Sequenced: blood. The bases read TGTGCCAGCAGCAACCCCTCAGGGTTAGAGACCCAGTACTTC. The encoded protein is CASSNPSGLETQYF.